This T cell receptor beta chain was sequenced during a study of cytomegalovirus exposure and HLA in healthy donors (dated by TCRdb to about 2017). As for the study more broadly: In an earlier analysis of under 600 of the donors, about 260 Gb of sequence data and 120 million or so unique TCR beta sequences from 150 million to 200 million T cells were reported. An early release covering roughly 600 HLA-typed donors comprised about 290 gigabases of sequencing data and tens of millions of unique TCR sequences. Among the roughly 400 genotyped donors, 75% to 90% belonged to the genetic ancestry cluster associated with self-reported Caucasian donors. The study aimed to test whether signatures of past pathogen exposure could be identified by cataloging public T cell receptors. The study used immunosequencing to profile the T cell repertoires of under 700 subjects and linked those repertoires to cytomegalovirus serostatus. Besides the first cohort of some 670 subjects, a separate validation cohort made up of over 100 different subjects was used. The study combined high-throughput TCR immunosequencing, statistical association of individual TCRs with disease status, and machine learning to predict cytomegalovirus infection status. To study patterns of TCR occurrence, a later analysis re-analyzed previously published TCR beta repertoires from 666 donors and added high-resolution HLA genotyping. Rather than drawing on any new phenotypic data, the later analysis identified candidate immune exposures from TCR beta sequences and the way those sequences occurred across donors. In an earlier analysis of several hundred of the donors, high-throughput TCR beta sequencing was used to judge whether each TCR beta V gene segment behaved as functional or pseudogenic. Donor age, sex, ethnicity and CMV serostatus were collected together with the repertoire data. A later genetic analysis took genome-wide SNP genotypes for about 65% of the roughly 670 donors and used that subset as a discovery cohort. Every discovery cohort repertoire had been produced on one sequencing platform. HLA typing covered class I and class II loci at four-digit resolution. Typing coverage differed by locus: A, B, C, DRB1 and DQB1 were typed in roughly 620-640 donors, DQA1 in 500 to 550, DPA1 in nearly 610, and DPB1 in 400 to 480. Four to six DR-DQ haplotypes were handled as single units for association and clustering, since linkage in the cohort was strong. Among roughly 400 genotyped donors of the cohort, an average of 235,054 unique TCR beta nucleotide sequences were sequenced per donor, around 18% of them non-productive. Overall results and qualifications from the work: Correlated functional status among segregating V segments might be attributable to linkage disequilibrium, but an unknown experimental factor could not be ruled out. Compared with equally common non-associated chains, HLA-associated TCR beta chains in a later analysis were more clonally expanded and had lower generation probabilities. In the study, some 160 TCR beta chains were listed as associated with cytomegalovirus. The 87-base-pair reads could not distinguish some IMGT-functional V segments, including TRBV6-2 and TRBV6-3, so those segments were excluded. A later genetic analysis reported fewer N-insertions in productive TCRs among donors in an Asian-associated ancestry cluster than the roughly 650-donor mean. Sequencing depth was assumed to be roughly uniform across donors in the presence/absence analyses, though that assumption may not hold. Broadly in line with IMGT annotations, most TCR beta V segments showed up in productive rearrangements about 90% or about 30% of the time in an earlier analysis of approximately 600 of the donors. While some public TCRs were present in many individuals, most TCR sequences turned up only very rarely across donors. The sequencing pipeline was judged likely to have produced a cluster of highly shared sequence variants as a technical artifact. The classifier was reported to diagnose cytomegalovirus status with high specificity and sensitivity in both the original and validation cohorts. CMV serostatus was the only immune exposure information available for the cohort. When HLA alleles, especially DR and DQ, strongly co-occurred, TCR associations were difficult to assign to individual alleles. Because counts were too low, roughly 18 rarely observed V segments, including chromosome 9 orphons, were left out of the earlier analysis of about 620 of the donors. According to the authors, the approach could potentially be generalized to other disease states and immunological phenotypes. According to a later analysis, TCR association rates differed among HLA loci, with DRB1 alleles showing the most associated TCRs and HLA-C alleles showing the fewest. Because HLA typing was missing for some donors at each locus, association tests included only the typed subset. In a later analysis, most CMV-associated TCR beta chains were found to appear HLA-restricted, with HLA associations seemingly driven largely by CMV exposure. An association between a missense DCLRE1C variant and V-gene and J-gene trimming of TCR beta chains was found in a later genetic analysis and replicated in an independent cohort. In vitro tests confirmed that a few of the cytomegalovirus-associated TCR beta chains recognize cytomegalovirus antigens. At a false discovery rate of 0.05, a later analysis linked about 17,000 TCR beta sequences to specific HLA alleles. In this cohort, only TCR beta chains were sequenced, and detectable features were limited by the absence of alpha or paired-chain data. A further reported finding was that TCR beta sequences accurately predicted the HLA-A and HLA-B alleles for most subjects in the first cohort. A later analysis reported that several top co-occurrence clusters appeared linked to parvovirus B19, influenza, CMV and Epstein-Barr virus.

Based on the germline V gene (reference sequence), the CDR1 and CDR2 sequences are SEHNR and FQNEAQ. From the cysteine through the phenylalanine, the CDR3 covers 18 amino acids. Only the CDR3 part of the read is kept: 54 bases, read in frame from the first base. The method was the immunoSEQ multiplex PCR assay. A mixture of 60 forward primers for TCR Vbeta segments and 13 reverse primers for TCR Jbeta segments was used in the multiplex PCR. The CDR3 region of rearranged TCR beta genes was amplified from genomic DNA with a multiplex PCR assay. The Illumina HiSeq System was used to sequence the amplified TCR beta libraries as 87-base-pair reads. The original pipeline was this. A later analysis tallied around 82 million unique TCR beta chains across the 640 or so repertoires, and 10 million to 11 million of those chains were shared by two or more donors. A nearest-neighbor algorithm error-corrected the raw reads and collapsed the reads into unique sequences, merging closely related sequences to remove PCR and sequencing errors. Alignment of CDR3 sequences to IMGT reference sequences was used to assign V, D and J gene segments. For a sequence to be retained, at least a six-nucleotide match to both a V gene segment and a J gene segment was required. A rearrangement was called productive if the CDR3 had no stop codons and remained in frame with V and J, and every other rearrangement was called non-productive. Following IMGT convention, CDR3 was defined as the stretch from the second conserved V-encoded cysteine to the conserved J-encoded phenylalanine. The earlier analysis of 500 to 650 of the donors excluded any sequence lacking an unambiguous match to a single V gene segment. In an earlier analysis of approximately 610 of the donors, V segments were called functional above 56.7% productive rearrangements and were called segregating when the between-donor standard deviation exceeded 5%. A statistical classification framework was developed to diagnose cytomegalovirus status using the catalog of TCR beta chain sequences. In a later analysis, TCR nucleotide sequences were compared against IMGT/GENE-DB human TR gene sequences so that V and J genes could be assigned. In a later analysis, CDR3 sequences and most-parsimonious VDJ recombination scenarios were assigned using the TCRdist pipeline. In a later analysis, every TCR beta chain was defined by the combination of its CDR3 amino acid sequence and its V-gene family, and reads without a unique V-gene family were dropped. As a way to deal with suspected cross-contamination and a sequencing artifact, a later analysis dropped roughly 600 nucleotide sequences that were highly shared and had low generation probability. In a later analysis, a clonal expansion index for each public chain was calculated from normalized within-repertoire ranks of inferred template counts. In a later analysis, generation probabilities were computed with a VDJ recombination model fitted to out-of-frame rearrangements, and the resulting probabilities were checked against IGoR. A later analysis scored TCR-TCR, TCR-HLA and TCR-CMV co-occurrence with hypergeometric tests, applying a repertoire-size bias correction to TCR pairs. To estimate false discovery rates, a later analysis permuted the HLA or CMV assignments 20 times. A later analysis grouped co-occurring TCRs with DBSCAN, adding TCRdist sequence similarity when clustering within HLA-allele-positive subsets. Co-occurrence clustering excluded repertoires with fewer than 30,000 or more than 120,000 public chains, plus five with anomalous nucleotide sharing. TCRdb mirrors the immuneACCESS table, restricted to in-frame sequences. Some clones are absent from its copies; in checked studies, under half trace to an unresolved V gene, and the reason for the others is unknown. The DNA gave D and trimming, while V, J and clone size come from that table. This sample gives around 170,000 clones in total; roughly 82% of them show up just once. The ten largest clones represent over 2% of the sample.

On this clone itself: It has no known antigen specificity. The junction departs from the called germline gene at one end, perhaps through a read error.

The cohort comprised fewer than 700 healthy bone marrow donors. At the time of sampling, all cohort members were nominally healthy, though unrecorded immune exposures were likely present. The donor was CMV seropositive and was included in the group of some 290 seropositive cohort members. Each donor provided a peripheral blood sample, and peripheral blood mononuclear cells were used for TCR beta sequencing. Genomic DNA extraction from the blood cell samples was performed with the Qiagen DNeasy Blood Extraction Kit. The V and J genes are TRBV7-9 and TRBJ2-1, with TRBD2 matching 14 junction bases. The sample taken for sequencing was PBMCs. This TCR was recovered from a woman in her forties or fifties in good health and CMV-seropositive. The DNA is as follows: TGTTCCAGCAGCCCCAGGACTAGCGGGGGGAGCTCCTACAATGAGCAGTTCTTC. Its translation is CSSSPRTSGGSSYNEQFF.